This is a list of T cell receptor beta chains from one sample in a study of Ad26.COV2.S vaccination and SARS-CoV-2 variants. Profiling relied on immunoSEQ multiplex PCR, and the TCRdb table lists in-frame clones only, not all of them. The sample lists roughly 380,000 clones; 92% were seen once. The sample in question was peripheral blood, obtained after recovery from COVID-19. The receptors here all came from a human donor who had recovered from COVID-19. CDR3s include the opening cysteine and the closing phenylalanine or tryptophan. D genes are given only for firm matches. Clone size appears in some rows only: once, few, many, or a class for an expanded clone.

V gene	J gene	clone size	D gene	CDR3 protein	CDR3 DNA
TRBV5-4	TRBJ2-7	once	TRBD2	CASSLGLAGMDYEQYF	TGTGCCAGCAGCTTGGGACTAGCGGGAATGGATTACGAGCAGTACTTC
TRBV11-1	TRBJ1-2	-	-	CASSQPGGDGYTF	TGTGCCAGCAGCCAGCCGGGGGGAGATGGCTACACCTTC
TRBV9	TRBJ2-7	-	TRBD2	CASGAGAYEQYF	TGTGCCAGCGGGGCGGGGGCCTACGAGCAGTACTTC
TRBV11-3	TRBJ2-2	once	-	CASRSRTNTGELFF	TGTGCCAGCAGGTCACGTACCAACACCGGGGAGCTGTTTTTT
TRBV3-1/TRBV3-2	TRBJ2-5	-	TRBD2	CASSRGLAGAQPWETQYF	TGTGCCAGCAGTCGGGGGCTAGCGGGGGCCCAACCTTGGGAGACCCAGTACTTC
TRBV2	TRBJ1-4	once	-	CATGPFPSEKLFF	TGTGCCACCGGACCTTTCCCGTCGGAAAAACTGTTTTTT
TRBV2	TRBJ1-5	-	-	CASNTDRQPQHF	TGTGCCAGCAACACCGACAGACAGCCCCAGCATTTT
TRBV15	TRBJ2-1	-	-	CATSRDFNEQFF	TGTGCCACCAGCAGAGATTTCAATGAGCAGTTCTTC
TRBV5-4	TRBJ1-1	-	-	CASRGNPGSRAEAFF	TGTGCCAGCAGAGGTAACCCAGGGAGCCGCGCTGAAGCTTTCTTT
TRBV5-4	TRBJ2-6	-	-	CASSLEGKGANVLTF	TGTGCCAGCAGCTTGGAGGGAAAGGGGGCCAACGTCCTGACTTTC
TRBV27	TRBJ2-3	-	-	CASSLIVGLRSDTQYF	TGTGCCAGCAGTTTAATCGTTGGGTTAAGGTCAGATACGCAGTATTTT
TRBV18	TRBJ1-2	-	-	CASSPIYGGENKANYGYTF	TGTGCCAGCTCACCAATTTATGGAGGGGAAAACAAAGCTAACTATGGCTACACCTTC
TRBV15	TRBJ1-3	-	-	CATSRDREGRRNTIYF	TGTGCCACCAGCAGAGATCGGGAGGGGAGAAGAAACACCATATATTTT
TRBV25-1	TRBJ2-3	-	-	CASSDPLLDSYTDTQYF	TGTGCCAGCAGTGACCCTTTATTAGACAGCTACACAGATACGCAGTATTTT
TRBV7-2	TRBJ1-2	-	-	CASSSQGTYGYTF	TGTGCCAGCAGCTCACAGGGTACCTATGGCTACACCTTC
TRBV10-3	TRBJ2-7	-	TRBD2	CAISVWVAGDTYEQYF	TGTGCCATCAGTGTTTGGGTAGCGGGGGACACCTACGAGCAGTACTTC